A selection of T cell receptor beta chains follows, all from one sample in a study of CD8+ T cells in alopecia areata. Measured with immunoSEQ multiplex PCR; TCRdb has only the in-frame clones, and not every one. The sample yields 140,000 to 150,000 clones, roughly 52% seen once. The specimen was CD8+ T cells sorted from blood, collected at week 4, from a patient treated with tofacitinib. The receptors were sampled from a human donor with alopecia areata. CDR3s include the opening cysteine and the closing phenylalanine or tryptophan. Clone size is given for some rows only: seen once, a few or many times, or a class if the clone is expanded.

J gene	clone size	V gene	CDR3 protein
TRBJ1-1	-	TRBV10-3	CAISGTATMNTEAFF
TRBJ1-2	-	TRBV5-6	CASSMEGPRGYTF
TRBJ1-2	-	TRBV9	CASSHQGDGYTF
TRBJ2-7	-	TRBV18	CASSPRGTASSYEQYF
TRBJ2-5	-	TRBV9	CASSVEAEQETQYF
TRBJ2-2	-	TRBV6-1	CASSDRGRDTGELFF
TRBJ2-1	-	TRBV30	CAWSYSGGVYNEQFF
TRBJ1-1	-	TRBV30	CAWSVGHLNTEAFF
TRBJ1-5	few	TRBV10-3	CAISESGQGNQPQHF
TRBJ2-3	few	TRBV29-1	CSVLGLGTQYF
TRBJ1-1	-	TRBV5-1	CASSLVGPVAFF
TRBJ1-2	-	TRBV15	CATSRHRIHCGYTF
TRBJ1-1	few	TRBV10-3	CAISEGGAITEAFF
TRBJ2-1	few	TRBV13	CASTPGTGINEQFF
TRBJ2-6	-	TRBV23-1	CASSDSGANVLTF
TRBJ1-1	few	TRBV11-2	CASSSVTPEAFF
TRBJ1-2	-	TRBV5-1	CASSFSTGNYGYTF
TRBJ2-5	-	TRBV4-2	CASSQLAGGFQETQYF
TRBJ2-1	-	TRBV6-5	CASSYSSGDRHNEQFF
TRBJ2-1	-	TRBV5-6	CASSFRTGRHEQFF
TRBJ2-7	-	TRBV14	CASSQGATGGYEQYF
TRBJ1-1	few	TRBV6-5	CASSYSGGNTEAFF
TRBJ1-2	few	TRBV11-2	CASRGGYTF
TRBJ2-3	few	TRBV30	CAWSEGSGTDTQYF
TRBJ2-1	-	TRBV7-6	CASSLAASLNEQFF
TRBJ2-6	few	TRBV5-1	CASSWDMEGVLTF
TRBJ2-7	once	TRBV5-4	CASSLKAAGGSYEQYF
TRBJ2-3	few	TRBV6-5	CASSTTGPEGDTQYF
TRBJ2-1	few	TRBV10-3	CAISELAGGDNEQFF
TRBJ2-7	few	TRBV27	CASSPTGYEQYF
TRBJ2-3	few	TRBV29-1	CSGIDSYTDTQYF
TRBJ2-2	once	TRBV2	CASSGENTGELFF
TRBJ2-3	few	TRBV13	CASSSLAGGTDTQYF
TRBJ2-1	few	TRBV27	CASALRTGRNNEQFF
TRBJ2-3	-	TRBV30	CAWRRASGDTQYF
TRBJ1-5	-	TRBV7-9	CASSPRDANQPQHF
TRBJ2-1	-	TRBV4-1	CASSQAGGRFIDEQFF
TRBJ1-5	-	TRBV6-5	CASSSQPSEPQHF
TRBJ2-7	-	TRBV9	CASSVGGSGGSGPYEQYF
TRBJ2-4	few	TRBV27	CASSLGPGTDKNIQYF
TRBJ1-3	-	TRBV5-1	CASSPGTGGLGPGNTIYF
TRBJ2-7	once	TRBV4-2	CASSQSGSSSYEQYF
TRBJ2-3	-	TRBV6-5	CASSYYASTDTQYF
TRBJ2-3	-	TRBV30	CAWSWLAGTDTQYF